These 29 T cell receptor beta chains share one sample of origin, sequenced in a study of blood T cell repertoires in COVID-19. Only in-frame clones appear in the TCRdb table, and some are missing; sequencing was by immunoSEQ multiplex PCR. The profile shows tens of thousands of clones, approximately 85% of them singletons. The sequenced sample consisted of peripheral blood. The receptor set was obtained from a human donor in a cohort sampled during active COVID-19.

The CDR3 region is CASSLVGGSYEQYF. In DNA form, the CDR3 reads TGTGCCAGCAGCTTAGTGGGGGGCTCCTACGAGCAGTACTTC. This chain uses TRBV7-9 with TRBJ2-7; D might be TRBD2 (6 bases). Germline V CDR1 and CDR2: SEHNR, FQNEAQ (reference sequence). The CDR3 covers 14 residues. Trimming pared 1 base from V and 0 bases from J, leaving 7 bases between.

This clone came up a few times. The junction and the germline gene differ at one end; a read error may be behind it. The chain has TRBV2 and TRBJ1-6, with 7 bases fitting TRBD1. Germline V gene lookup returns CDR1 SNHLY and CDR2 FYNNEI. There are 14 residues in the CDR3. DNA for the CDR3: TGTGCCAGCAGTGCTGGGACAGCGAATTCCCCCCTCCACTTT. This encodes CASSAGTANSPLHF.

This chain joins TRBV6-1 and TRBJ1-6; 9 bases are shared with TRBD1. V lost 3 bases to trimming and J lost 10 bases; unmatched junction nucleotides: 4. The CDR3 spans 14 residues. The germline gives CDR1 MNHNS, CDR2 SASEGT. CDR3 loop: CASSEPGQGSPLHF. CDR3 nucleotides: TGTGCCAGCAGTGAGCCGGGACAGGGATCACCCCTCCACTTT.

This rearrangement joins TRBV4-1 to TRBJ1-4; 8 positions agree with TRBD1. Germline trimming cut 1 base from V and 8 bases from J; bases unmatched to any gene: 6. The CDR3 runs 15 residues. CDR1 is MGHRA and CDR2 is YSYEKL in the germline V gene. CDR3 protein: CASSQADRGVEKLFF. In DNA form, the CDR3 reads TGCGCCAGCAGCCAAGCCGACAGGGGAGTAGAAAAACTGTTTTTT.

This clone occurred a few times. The chain joins TRBV2 to TRBJ1-3; 7 bases agree with TRBD1. The CDR3 length is 13 residues. V was pared by 4 bases and J by 4 bases, with 1 base of the junction left unmatched. Germline CDR1 and CDR2: SNHLY and FYNNEI. The CDR3 reads CASSATGGNTIYF. The CDR3 DNA reads as TGTGCCAGCAGTGCGACAGGGGGAAACACCATATATTTT.

The chain carries TRBV7-3 and TRBJ2-3; 7 positions agree with TRBD1. The CDR3 runs 14 residues. Germline V gene sequence: CDR1 SGHTA, CDR2 FQGTGA. J was trimmed by 2 bases and V by 4 bases; bases with no gene match: 3. DNA of the CDR3: TGTGCCAGCAGCTCGGGACAGCCCACAGATACGCAGTATTTT. Protein: CASSSGQPTDTQYF. Full variable domain (outside the CDR3, taken from reference TRBV7-3 and TRBJ2-3): GAGVSQTPSNKVTEKGKYVELRCDPISGHTALYWYRQSLGQGPEFLIYFQGTGAADDSGLPNDRFFAVRPEGSVSTLKIQRTERGDSAVYLCASSSGQPTDTQYFGPGTRLTVL.

The V call is TRBV28, the J call TRBJ1-5; tentative D call: TRBD1 (6 bases). The CDR3 runs to 14 residues. V was cut by 6 bases and J by 5 bases, with 14 bases left in between. The germline CDR1 and CDR2 sequences are MDHEN and SYDVKM. This CDR3 reads CASSWGQGYQPQHF. As DNA, the CDR3 is TGTGCCAGCAGCTGGGGGCAGGGGTATCAGCCCCAGCATTTT.

The rearrangement joins TRBV5-4 to TRBJ2-1, with 9 bases fitting TRBD2. Germline trimming cut 4 bases from V and 0 bases from J; bases unmatched to any gene: 2. Germline-derived CDR1 and CDR2 are SGHNT and YYREEE (reference sequence). The CDR3 sequence is 15 residues long. CDR3 sequence: CASSRSGGSYNEQFF. The CDR3 DNA follows: TGTGCCAGCAGCCGTAGCGGGGGCTCCTACAATGAGCAGTTCTTC.

This chain joins TRBV4-1 and TRBJ1-5; D call uncertain. V lost 4 bases and J 4 bases, leaving 14 bases between the germline ends. This CDR3 comprises 15 residues. Germline V gene lookup returns CDR1 MGHRA and CDR2 YSYEKL. CDR3 coding DNA: TGCGCCAGCAGCCGAAATCCAATCGGGAATCAGCCCCAGCATTTT. It encodes CASSRNPIGNQPQHF.

V is TRBV5-1 and J is TRBJ2-7, with 7 bases identical to TRBD1. Germline assignment: CDR1 SGHRS and CDR2 YFSETQ. CDR3 length: 15 amino acids. J lost 6 bases, V lost 0 bases, and 9 bases had no gene match. The DNA for the CDR3 is TGCGCCAGCAGCTTGGCAGACAGGGTGTTGAGCGAGCAGTACTTC. This translates into CASSLADRVLSEQYF.

V is TRBV11-2 and J is TRBJ2-1; 12 bases are shared with TRBD2. J gave up 2 bases and V 6 bases, and 2 bases lay outside the gene matches. Germline assignment: CDR1 SGHAT and CDR2 FQNNGV. The CDR3 spans 15 residues. CDR3 amino acids: CASRPSGGAYNEQFF. CDR3 DNA: TGTGCCAGCAGGCCTAGCGGGGGGGCCTACAATGAGCAGTTCTTC.

This sequence joins TRBV6-6 and TRBJ1-5; D might be TRBD1 (5 bases). Trimming cost V 0 bases and J 4 bases, with 7 bases left between them. The CDR3 is 14 residues long. Per the germline V gene, CDR1 is MNHNY and CDR2 is SVGAGI (reference sequence). CDR3 in DNA: TGTGCCAGCAGTTACTCAGGGGCGAATCAGCCCCAGCATTTT. Its translation: CASSYSGANQPQHF.

CDR3 nucleotide sequence: TGTGCCAGCAGCGTAGGGGGGCGGGGGCCCACAGATACGCAGTATTTT. Translation: CASSVGGRGPTDTQYF. The chain joins TRBV9 to TRBJ2-3; D possibly corresponds to TRBD2 (7 bases). The CDR3 has 16 amino acids. The ends were cut back, 0 bases at V and 2 bases at J, with 13 bases in the middle. CDR1 is SGDLS, CDR2 YYNGEE, per germline.

The rearrangement links TRBV10-2 to TRBJ1-4; no clear D gene. Germline assignment: CDR1 WSHSY and CDR2 SAAADI. The CDR3 length is 13 residues. Trimming removed 1 base at V and 7 bases at J, with 7 bases between. The CDR3: CASSEYGGEKLFF. In DNA, the CDR3 is TGCGCCAGCAGTGAGTACGGCGGTGAAAAACTGTTTTTT.

This chain uses TRBV19 with TRBJ1-2; maybe TRBD1 (6 bases). The germline CDR1 and CDR2 sequences are LNHDA and SQIVND (reference sequence). The length of the CDR3 is 15 residues. V lost 1 base to trimming and J lost 1 base, with 10 bases between them. The CDR3 DNA sequence: TGTGCCAGTAGTATAGCTGAAGGGGGTAACTATGGCTACACCTTC. It specifies CASSIAEGGNYGYTF. The full variable domain, its missing parts supplied by reference TRBV19 and TRBJ1-2, is DGGITQSPKYLFRKEGQNVTLSCEQNLNHDAMYWYRQDPGQGLRLIYYSQIVNDFQKGDIAEGYSVSREKKESFPLTVTSAQKNPTAFYLCASSIAEGGNYGYTFGSGTRLTVV.

V and J are TRBV27 and TRBJ2-1; tentative D call: TRBD1 (6 bases). CDR1 MNHEY and CDR2 SMNVEV come from the germline V gene (reference sequence). CDR3 size: 17 residues. Trimming took 3 bases from V and 8 from J, leaving 23 bases between them. The DNA of the CDR3 is TGTGCCAGCAGTTTGTCCCCACAGGGTTTGAAAAGCGATGAGCAGTTCTTC. It specifies CASSLSPQGLKSDEQFF.

The rearrangement joins TRBV6-5 to TRBJ1-6; no definite D call. This CDR3 is 14 amino acids long. V was trimmed by 4 bases and J by 6 bases, leaving 10 bases between them. CDR1 is MNHEY and CDR2 is SVGAGI in the germline V gene. CDR3 sequence: CASSSPSSNSPLHF. CDR3 sequence (DNA): TGTGCCAGCAGTTCGCCTTCGAGTAATTCACCCCTCCACTTT.

This sequence joins TRBV18 and TRBJ1-1, with 8 bases aligning to TRBD1. V dropped 3 bases and J dropped 5; count of bases not matched to a gene: 5. Germline V gene sequence: CDR1 KGHSH, CDR2 LQKENI. This CDR3 spans 14 amino acids. The CDR3, as DNA: TGTGCCAGCTCACCGACAGGGGAAGAAACTGAAGCTTTCTTT. This translates into CASSPTGEETEAFF.

V is TRBV5-1 and J is TRBJ2-1; a possible D gene is TRBD2 (7 bases). CDR1 is SGHRS and CDR2 is YFSETQ in the germline V gene. Deletions cut 5 bases from V and 6 bases from J, with 18 bases between. This CDR3 is 15 amino acids long. CDR3 sequence (DNA): TGCGCCAGCAGTTCCGGGGGGCCGAACTTCAATGAGCAGTTCTTC. It yields the protein CASSSGGPNFNEQFF.

The chain carries TRBV29-1 and TRBJ2-7; TRBD1 might be the D (6 bases). Germline V lookup: CDR1 SQVTM, CDR2 ANQGSEA. This CDR3 contains 16 residues. Trimming stripped 1 base from V and 1 base from J, with 17 bases between. CDR3 amino acids: CSVEGSLTGRSYEQYF. The CDR3 DNA follows: TGCAGCGTTGAAGGGTCTCTAACAGGGAGATCCTACGAGCAGTACTTC.

This clone has a handful of counts. The genes are TRBV5-1 and TRBJ1-1; possibly TRBD1 for D (6 bases). Per germline, CDR1 SGHRS and CDR2 YFSETQ. V was pared by 0 bases and J by 4 bases, with 22 bases between. The CDR3 has 18 residues. As DNA, the CDR3 is TGCGCCAGCAGCTTGGCCGGACTTTATCAGGGGATAGGCACTGAAGCTTTCTTT. It is translated as CASSLAGLYQGIGTEAFF. Supplemented by reference TRBV5-1 and TRBJ1-1, the full variable domain reads KAGVTQTPRYLIKTRGQQVTLSCSPISGHRSVSWYQQTPGQGLQFLFEYFSETQRNKGNFPGRFSGRQFSNSRSEMNVSTLELGDSALYLCASSLAGLYQGIGTEAFFGQGTRLTVV.

The chain uses TRBV7-9 and TRBJ1-2; 8 bases align to TRBD1. The CDR3 has 13 amino acids. CDR1 SEHNR and CDR2 FQNEAQ come from the germline V gene (reference sequence). The V gene end was trimmed by 1 base and the J gene end by 8 bases; junction bases not matched to a gene: 3. This CDR3 reads CASSLVDRDGYTF. In DNA, the CDR3 is TGTGCCAGCAGCTTAGTGGACAGGGACGGCTACACCTTC.

This chain joins TRBV10-3 and TRBJ1-4; D unresolved. This CDR3 is 14 amino acids long. Germline V lookup: CDR1 ENHRY, CDR2 SYGVKD. Between the trimmed V and J ends, which lost 5 bases and 5 bases, there was a span of 12 bases. The CDR3 region is CAISPSAGNEKLFF. The CDR3 region has the DNA TGTGCCATCAGTCCCTCGGCGGGGAATGAAAAACTGTTTTTT.

The chain's CDR3 is CASSEGGGYEQYF. The CDR3 DNA sequence: TGCGCCAGCAGTGAGGGGGGGGGATACGAGCAGTACTTC. The chain employs TRBV10-1 and TRBJ2-7; 7 bases are shared with TRBD2. Germline V lookup: CDR1 WNHNN, CDR2 SYGVQD (reference sequence). J was trimmed by 4 bases and V by 2 bases; bases with no gene match: 2. This CDR3 has 13 residues.

V gene TRBV2 combines with J gene TRBJ2-7, with TRBD2 matching over 11 bases. V was pared by 8 bases and J by 3 bases, with 9 bases of the junction left unmatched. There are 15 residues in the CDR3. Germline V lookup: CDR1 SNHLY, CDR2 FYNNEI. CDR3 sequence: CASGGVAGGRYEQYF. CDR3 coding DNA: TGTGCCAGCGGGGGGGTAGCGGGAGGGCGCTACGAGCAGTACTTC.

The rearrangement joins TRBV30 to TRBJ2-1; possibly TRBD2 for D (6 bases). This CDR3 contains 15 residues. V lost 0 bases and J 6 bases, leaving 15 bases between the germline ends. Germline CDR1 reads GTSNPN; CDR2 reads SVGIG (reference sequence). Written as DNA, the CDR3 is TGTGCCTGGAGTGTCGGGGGAGGCGCGGTCAATGAGCAGTTCTTC. Its protein product is CAWSVGGGAVNEQFF.

The rearrangement links TRBV10-2 to TRBJ2-5; a weak D match, TRBD2 (7 bases). Germline CDR1 reads WSHSY; CDR2 reads SAAADI. Trimming took 8 bases from V and 5 from J, leaving 18 bases between them. This CDR3 contains 14 residues. The chain's CDR3 is CASRGANLGETQYF. The CDR3 coding sequence is TGCGCCAGCCGGGGGGCCAACCTGGGGGAGACCCAGTACTTC.

The chain links TRBV5-1 to TRBJ2-5; 12 bases are a match to TRBD2. Looked up from germline, CDR1 is SGHRS and CDR2 is YFSETQ. Trimming at V came to 6 bases and at J to 5 bases, leaving 11 bases not matched to a gene. This CDR3 comprises 16 residues. This CDR3 reads CASTLTSGGYGETQYF. In DNA form, the CDR3 reads TGCGCCAGCACCCTGACTAGCGGGGGCTATGGGGAGACCCAGTACTTC.

The CDR3 sequence is CAWSRSYGYTF. In DNA, the CDR3 is TGTGCCTGGAGTCGCAGCTATGGCTACACCTTC. V usage is TRBV30 and J usage is TRBJ1-2; D uncertain. Germline V gene sequence: CDR1 GTSNPN, CDR2 SVGIG (reference sequence). Trimming cost V 2 bases and J 4 bases, with 5 bases left between them. The CDR3 extends over 11 amino acids.